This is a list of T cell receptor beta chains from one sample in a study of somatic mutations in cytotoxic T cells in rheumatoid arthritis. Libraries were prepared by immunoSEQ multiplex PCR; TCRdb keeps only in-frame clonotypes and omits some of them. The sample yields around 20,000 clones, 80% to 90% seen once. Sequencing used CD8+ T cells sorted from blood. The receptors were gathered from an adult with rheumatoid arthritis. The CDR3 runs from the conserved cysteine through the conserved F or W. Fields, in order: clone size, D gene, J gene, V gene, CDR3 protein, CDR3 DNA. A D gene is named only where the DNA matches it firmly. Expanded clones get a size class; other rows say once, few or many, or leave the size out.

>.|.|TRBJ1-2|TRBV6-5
CASSLEGLGGYTF
TGTGCCAGCAGTTTGGAGGGGTTAGGAGGCTACACCTTC
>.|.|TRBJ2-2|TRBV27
CASSFRNTGELFF
TGTGCCAGCAGTTTCCGGAACACCGGGGAGCTGTTTTTT
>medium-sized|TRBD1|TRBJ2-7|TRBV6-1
CASRDIQGDSYEQYF
TGTGCCAGCAGGGATATACAGGGGGACTCCTACGAGCAGTACTTC
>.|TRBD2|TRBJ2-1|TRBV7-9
CASSPTSGSWAEQFF
TGTGCCAGCAGCCCCACTAGCGGGAGTTGGGCTGAGCAGTTCTTC
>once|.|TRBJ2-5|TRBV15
CATSGSSHQETQYF
TGTGCCACCAGCGGCTCCAGTCACCAAGAGACCCAGTACTTC
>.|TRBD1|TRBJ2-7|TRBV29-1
CSVIGGTGWSYEQYF
TGCAGCGTCATTGGAGGGACAGGGTGGTCCTACGAGCAGTACTTC
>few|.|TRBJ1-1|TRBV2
CATGLMNTEAFF
TGTGCCACGGGACTGATGAACACTGAAGCTTTCTTT
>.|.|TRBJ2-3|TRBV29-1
CSVVGLKTDTQYF
TGCAGCGTTGTAGGACTCAAGACAGATACGCAGTATTTT
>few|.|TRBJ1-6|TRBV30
CAWSVLQDRNSPLHF
TGTGCCTGGAGTGTACTACAGGATAGAAATTCACCCCTCCACTTT
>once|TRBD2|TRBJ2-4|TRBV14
CASSPSGNIQYF
TGTGCCAGCAGCCCTAGCGGAAACATTCAGTACTTC
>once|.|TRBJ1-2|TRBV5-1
CASSLEAGPGDGYTF
TGCGCCAGCAGCTTGGAGGCAGGGCCCGGGGATGGCTACACCTTC
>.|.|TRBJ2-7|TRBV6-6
CASSYDYEQYF
TGTGCCAGCAGTTACGACTACGAGCAGTACTTC
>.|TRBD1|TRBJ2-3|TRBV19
CASSMTGGGLDTQYF
TGTGCCAGTAGTATGACAGGGGGCGGGTTAGATACGCAGTATTTT
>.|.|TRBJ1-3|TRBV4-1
CASSQVEQGTPGNTIYF
TGCGCCAGCAGCCAAGTAGAGCAGGGGACCCCTGGAAACACCATATATTTT
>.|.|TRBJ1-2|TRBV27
CASSFGPQGKGYTF
TGTGCCAGCAGTTTTGGGCCACAAGGAAAAGGCTACACCTTC
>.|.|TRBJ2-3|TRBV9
CASSVGDTDTQYF
TGTGCCAGCAGCGTTGGAGACACAGATACGCAGTATTTT
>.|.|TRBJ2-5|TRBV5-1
CASPQETQYF
TGCGCCAGCCCGCAAGAGACCCAGTACTTC
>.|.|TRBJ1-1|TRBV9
CASSVEALRDTEAFF
TGTGCCAGCAGCGTAGAGGCCCTCCGGGACACTGAAGCTTTCTTT
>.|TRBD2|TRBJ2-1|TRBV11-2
CASSPLAGWGNEQFF
TGTGCCAGCAGCCCACTAGCGGGATGGGGCAATGAGCAGTTCTTC
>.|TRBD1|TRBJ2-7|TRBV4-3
CASSLGQGSYEQYF
TGCGCCAGCAGCCTGGGACAGGGATCCTACGAGCAGTACTTC
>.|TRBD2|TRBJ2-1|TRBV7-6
CASSLETGLAGYNEQFF
TGTGCCAGCAGCTTAGAGACGGGACTAGCGGGGTACAATGAGCAGTTCTTC
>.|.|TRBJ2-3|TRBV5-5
CASSLYERTDTQYF
TGTGCCAGCAGCTTGTACGAGCGCACAGATACGCAGTATTTT
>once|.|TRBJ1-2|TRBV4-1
CASSQIGRSNYGYTF
TGCGCCAGCAGCCAAATCGGGCGCTCTAACTATGGCTACACCTTC